These T cell receptor beta chains were read from a single sample in a study of persistence of HIV-infected CD4 T cells. Which antigens these TCRs recognize remains unknown. Profiled with immunoSEQ multiplex PCR; TCRdb holds only in-frame clones, not every one. This sample has around 30,000 clones; about four fifths occur once, and the top ten carry about 20%. The sequences come from CD4+ T cells sorted from PBMCs after roughly 18-hour stimulation, collected from a patient who received antiretroviral therapy. Source of these receptors: an adult woman with HIV who was CMV-seropositive. Each CDR3 is given with its conserved first and last residue. Each record gives: CDR3 length, clone size, D gene, V gene, J gene, CDR3 protein, CDR3 DNA. A D gene is named only where the DNA matches it firmly. For some rows the clone size is stated as once, few or many, or as a class when expanded; others skip it.

length: 19
size: NA
D: TRBD2
V: TRBV5-1
J: TRBJ2-2
CDR3: CASSSRAGGAYTNTGELFF
DNA: TGCGCCAGCAGCTCCCGGGCGGGGGGGGCCTACACGAACACCGGGGAGCTGTTTTTT

length: 16
size: NA
D: NA
V: TRBV13
J: TRBJ2-6
CDR3: CASSLRRDSGANVLTF
DNA: TGTGCCAGCAGCTTACGGAGGGACTCTGGGGCCAACGTCCTGACTTTC

length: 16
size: NA
D: NA
V: TRBV3-1/TRBV3-2
J: TRBJ2-7
CDR3: CASSPLGGAIGYEQYF
DNA: TGTGCCAGCAGCCCCCTAGGGGGGGCGATCGGGTACGAGCAGTACTTC

length: 15
size: NA
D: NA
V: TRBV18
J: TRBJ2-5
CDR3: CASTLGGGQEETQYF
DNA: TGTGCCAGCACCTTGGGGGGGGGACAAGAAGAGACCCAGTACTTC

length: 14
size: once
D: NA
V: TRBV6-5
J: TRBJ1-2
CDR3: CASSYQPVYYGYTF
DNA: TGTGCCAGCAGTTACCAACCCGTCTACTATGGCTACACCTTC

length: 16
size: NA
D: TRBD2
V: TRBV5-4
J: TRBJ2-2
CDR3: CASSLAGGANTGELFF
DNA: TGTGCCAGCAGCTTGGCCGGGGGGGCGAACACCGGGGAGCTGTTTTTT

length: 17
size: NA
D: TRBD1
V: TRBV19
J: TRBJ1-5
CDR3: CASSIVGRTGINQPQHF
DNA: TGTGCCAGTAGTATCGTAGGGAGGACAGGGATAAATCAGCCCCAGCATTTT

length: 16
size: NA
D: TRBD2
V: TRBV5-5
J: TRBJ2-1
CDR3: CASSLLAGGLYNEQFF
DNA: TGTGCCAGCAGCCTACTAGCGGGAGGCCTCTACAATGAGCAGTTCTTC

length: 13
size: NA
D: NA
V: TRBV5-1
J: TRBJ2-1
CDR3: CASSLAGDNEQFF
DNA: TGCGCCAGCAGCTTGGCTGGGGACAATGAGCAGTTCTTC

length: 17
size: NA
D: TRBD1
V: TRBV3-1/TRBV3-2
J: TRBJ1-5
CDR3: CASSPGTGRSRNQPQHF
DNA: TGTGCCAGCAGCCCGGGGACAGGGAGATCTCGCAATCAGCCCCAGCATTTT

length: 17
size: NA
D: NA
V: TRBV12-2
J: TRBJ2-1
CDR3: CASRLAWGTSGSEEQFF
DNA: TGTGCAAGTCGCTTAGCGTGGGGGACTAGCGGGAGTGAGGAGCAGTTCTTC

length: 15
size: NA
D: TRBD1
V: TRBV4-1
J: TRBJ1-2
CDR3: CASSQEFDRVGGYTF
DNA: TGCGCCAGCAGCCAAGAGTTCGACAGGGTTGGTGGCTACACCTTC

length: 15
size: once
D: NA
V: TRBV6-5
J: TRBJ1-1
CDR3: CASKSSEQTNTEAFF
DNA: TGTGCCAGCAAGTCGTCGGAGCAAACGAACACTGAAGCTTTCTTT

length: 15
size: NA
D: TRBD1
V: TRBV5-1
J: TRBJ1-1
CDR3: CASSFLTGVNTEAFF
DNA: TGCGCCAGCAGCTTTTTGACAGGGGTGAACACTGAAGCTTTCTTT

length: 15
size: NA
D: NA
V: TRBV7-8
J: TRBJ1-5
CDR3: CASSFQQGNNQPQHF
DNA: TGTGCCAGCAGCTTTCAACAGGGAAACAATCAGCCCCAGCATTTT

length: 14
size: NA
D: NA
V: TRBV28
J: TRBJ1-4
CDR3: CASRPGGANEKLFF
DNA: TGTGCCAGCAGACCTGGGGGGGCTAATGAAAAACTGTTTTTT

length: 14
size: few
D: TRBD1
V: TRBV7-6
J: TRBJ2-3
CDR3: CASSRDSKADTQYF
DNA: TGTGCCAGCAGCCGGGACAGTAAGGCAGATACGCAGTATTTT

length: 14
size: NA
D: NA
V: TRBV5-1
J: TRBJ1-5
CDR3: CASSLGQENQPQHF
DNA: TGCGCCAGCAGCTTGGGACAGGAAAATCAGCCCCAGCATTTT

length: 16
size: NA
D: TRBD1
V: TRBV6-1
J: TRBJ2-3
CDR3: CASSEMVGQNTDTQYF
DNA: TGTGCCAGCAGTGAAATGGTGGGACAGAACACAGATACGCAGTATTTT

length: 13
size: once
D: NA
V: TRBV3-1/TRBV3-2
J: TRBJ2-1
CDR3: CASSQDRNNEQFF
DNA: TGTGCCAGCAGCCAAGACAGGAACAATGAGCAGTTCTTC

length: 15
size: NA
D: NA
V: TRBV29-1
J: TRBJ2-2
CDR3: CSVETLWGVTGELFF
DNA: TGCAGCGTTGAAACCTTGTGGGGAGTCACCGGGGAGCTGTTTTTT

length: 14
size: NA
D: NA
V: TRBV10-3
J: TRBJ1-1
CDR3: CAISESKNRNQAFF
DNA: TGTGCCATCAGTGAGTCGAAGAATAGAAATCAAGCTTTCTTT

length: 13
size: NA
D: TRBD1
V: TRBV19
J: TRBJ1-5
CDR3: CASSGQGGQPQHF
DNA: TGTGCCAGTAGCGGACAGGGGGGTCAGCCCCAGCATTTT